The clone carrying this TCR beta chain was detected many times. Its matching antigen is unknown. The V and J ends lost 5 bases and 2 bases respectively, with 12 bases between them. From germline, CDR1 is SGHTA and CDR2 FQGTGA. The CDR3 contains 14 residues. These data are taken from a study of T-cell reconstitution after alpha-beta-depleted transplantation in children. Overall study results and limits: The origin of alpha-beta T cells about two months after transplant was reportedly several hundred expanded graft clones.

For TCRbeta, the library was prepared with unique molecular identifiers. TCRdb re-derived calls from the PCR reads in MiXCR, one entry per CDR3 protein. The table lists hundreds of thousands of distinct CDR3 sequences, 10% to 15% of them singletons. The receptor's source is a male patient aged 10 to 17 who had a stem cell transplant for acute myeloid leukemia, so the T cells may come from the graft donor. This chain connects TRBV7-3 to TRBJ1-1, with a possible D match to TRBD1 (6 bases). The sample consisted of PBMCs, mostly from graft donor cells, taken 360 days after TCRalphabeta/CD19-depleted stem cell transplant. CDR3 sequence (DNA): TGTGCCAGCAGCCCGGGGGGGCTAAACACTGAAGCTTTCTTT. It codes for CASSPGGLNTEAFF. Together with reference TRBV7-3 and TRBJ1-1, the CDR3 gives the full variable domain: GAGVSQTPSNKVTEKGKYVELRCDPISGHTALYWYRQSLGQGPEFLIYFQGTGAADDSGLPNDRFFAVRPEGSVSTLKIQRTERGDSAVYLCASSPGGLNTEAFFGQGTRLTVV.